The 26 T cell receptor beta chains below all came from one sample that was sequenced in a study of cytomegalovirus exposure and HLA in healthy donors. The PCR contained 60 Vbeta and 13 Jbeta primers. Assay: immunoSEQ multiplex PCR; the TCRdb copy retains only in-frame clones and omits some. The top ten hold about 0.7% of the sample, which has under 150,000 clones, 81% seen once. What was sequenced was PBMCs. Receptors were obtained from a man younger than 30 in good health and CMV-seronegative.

The CDR3, as DNA: TGCGCCAGCAGCCTCGGACTAGCGGGAGACGAGCAGTACTTC. Amino acid sequence: CASSLGLAGDEQYF. The chain employs TRBV4-3 and TRBJ2-7, with 13 positions matching TRBD2. CDR1 is LGHNA and CDR2 is YSLEER in the germline V gene. This CDR3 has 14 residues. Trimming took 4 bases from V and 5 from J; bases not matched to a gene: 2.

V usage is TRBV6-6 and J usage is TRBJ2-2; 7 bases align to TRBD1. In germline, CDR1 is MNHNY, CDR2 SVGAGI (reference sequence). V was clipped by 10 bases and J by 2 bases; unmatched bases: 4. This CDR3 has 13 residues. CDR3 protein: CATGQDNTGELFF. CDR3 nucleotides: TGTGCCACTGGACAGGATAACACCGGGGAGCTGTTTTTT.

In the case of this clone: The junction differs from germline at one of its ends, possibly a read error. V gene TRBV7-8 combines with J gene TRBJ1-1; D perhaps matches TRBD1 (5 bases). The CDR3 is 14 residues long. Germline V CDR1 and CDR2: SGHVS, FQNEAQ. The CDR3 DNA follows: TGTGCCAGCAGCCGCCCCCGCCAGGGTGAAGGGGAGGTATTT. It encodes CASSRPRQGEGEVF.

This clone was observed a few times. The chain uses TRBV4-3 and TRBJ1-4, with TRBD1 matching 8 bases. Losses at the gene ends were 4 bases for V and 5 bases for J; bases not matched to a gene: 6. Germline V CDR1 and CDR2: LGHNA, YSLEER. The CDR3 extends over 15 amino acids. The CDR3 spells CASSPSTGGNEKLFF. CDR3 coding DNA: TGCGCCAGCAGCCCATCCACAGGGGGAAATGAAAAACTGTTTTTT.

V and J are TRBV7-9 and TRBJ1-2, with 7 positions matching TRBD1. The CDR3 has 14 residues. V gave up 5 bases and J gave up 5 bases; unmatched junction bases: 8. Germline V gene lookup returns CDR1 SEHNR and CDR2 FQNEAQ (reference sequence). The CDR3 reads CASSRDRASYGYTF. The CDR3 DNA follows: TGTGCCAGCAGCCGCGACAGGGCCTCATATGGCTACACCTTC.

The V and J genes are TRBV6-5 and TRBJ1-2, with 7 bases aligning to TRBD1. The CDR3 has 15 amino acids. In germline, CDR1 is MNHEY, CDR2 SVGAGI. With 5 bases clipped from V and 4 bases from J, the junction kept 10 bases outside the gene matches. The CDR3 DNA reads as TGTGCCAGCAGTCGTCGACAGGGCTCTGGCTATGGCTACACCTTC. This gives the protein CASSRRQGSGYGYTF.

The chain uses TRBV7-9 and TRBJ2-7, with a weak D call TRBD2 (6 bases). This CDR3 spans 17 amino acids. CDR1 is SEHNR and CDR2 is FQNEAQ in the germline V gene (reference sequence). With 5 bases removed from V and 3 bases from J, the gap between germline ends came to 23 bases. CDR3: CASSDLGRGSGNYEQYF. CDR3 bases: TGTGCCAGCAGCGACCTGGGGCGGGGCTCGGGGAACTACGAGCAGTACTTC.

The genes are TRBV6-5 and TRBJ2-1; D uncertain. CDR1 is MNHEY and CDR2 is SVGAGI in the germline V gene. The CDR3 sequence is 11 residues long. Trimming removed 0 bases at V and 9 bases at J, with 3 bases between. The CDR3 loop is CASSYSSEQFF. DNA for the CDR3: TGTGCCAGCAGTTACTCGAGTGAGCAGTTCTTC.

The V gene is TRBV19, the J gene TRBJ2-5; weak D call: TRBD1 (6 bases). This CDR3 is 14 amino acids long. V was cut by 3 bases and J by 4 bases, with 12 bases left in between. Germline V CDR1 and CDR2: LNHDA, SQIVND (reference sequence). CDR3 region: CASSINRARETQYF. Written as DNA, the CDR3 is TGTGCCAGTAGTATTAACAGGGCAAGAGAGACCCAGTACTTC.

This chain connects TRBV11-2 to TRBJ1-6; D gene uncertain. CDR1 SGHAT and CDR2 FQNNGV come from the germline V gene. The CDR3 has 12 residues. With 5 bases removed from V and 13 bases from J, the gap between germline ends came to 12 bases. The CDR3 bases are TGTGCCAGCAGCGTCCAGATGTCCCCCCTCCACTTT. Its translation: CASSVQMSPLHF. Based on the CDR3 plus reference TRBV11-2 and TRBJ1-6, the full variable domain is EAGVAQSPRYKIIEKRQSVAFWCNPISGHATLYWYQQILGQGPKLLIQFQNNGVVDDSQLPKDRFSAERLKGVDSTLKIQPAKLEDSAVYLCASSVQMSPLHFGNGTRLTVT.

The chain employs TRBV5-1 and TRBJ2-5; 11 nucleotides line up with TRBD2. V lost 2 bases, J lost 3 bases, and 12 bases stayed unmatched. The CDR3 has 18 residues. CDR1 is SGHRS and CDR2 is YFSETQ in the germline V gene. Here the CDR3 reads CASSLTSGGKSLKETQYF. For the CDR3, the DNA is TGCGCCAGCAGCTTAACTAGCGGGGGCAAAAGTCTAAAAGAGACCCAGTACTTC.

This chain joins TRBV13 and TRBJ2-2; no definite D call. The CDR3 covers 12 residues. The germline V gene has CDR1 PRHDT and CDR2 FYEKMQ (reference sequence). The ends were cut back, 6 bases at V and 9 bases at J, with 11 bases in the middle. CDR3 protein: CASSSTYWELFF. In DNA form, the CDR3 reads TGTGCCAGCAGTTCAACCTACTGGGAGCTGTTTTTT.

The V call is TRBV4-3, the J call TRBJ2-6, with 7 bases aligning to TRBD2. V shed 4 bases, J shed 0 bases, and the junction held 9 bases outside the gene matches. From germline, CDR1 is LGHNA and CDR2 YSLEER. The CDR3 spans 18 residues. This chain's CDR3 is CASSRAGLKVSGANVLTF. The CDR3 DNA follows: TGCGCCAGCAGCCGAGCGGGGCTAAAAGTCTCTGGGGCCAACGTCCTGACTTTC.

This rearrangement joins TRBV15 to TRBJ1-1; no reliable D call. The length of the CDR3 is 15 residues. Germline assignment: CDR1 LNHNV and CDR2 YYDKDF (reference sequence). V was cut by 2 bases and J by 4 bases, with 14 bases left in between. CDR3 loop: CATSRLDLTSTEAFF. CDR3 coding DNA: TGTGCCACCAGCAGACTAGACCTGACTTCCACTGAAGCTTTCTTT.

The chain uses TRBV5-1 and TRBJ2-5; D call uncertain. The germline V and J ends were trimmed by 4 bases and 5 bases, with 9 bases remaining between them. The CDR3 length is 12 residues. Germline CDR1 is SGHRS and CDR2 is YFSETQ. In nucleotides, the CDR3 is TGCGCCAGCAGCCGAGAGTGGGAGACCCAGTACTTC. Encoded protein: CASSREWETQYF.

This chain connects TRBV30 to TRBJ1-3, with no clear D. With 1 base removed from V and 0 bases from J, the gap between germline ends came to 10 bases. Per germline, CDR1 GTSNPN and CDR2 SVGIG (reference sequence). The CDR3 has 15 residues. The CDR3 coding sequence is TGTGCCTGGAGTGACGGGATGTACTCTGGAAACACCATATATTTT. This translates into CAWSDGMYSGNTIYF.

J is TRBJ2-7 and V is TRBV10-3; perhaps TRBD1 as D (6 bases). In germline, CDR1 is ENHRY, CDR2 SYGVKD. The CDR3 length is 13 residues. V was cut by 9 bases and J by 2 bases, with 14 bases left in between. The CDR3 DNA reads TGTGCCATTCAGGGGATAGGGGCCTACGAGCAGTACTTC. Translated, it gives CAIQGIGAYEQYF.

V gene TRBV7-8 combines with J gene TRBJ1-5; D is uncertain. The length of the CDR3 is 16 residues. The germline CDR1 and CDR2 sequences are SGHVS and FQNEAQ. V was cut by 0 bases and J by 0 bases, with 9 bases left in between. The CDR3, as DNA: TGTGCCAGCAGCTTAGCGAGGGTATATAGCAATCAGCCCCAGCATTTT. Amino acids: CASSLARVYSNQPQHF.

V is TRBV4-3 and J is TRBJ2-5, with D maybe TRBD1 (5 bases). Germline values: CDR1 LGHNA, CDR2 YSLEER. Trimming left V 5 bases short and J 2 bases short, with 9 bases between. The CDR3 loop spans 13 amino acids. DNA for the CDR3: TGCGCCAGCAGCGCCAGGGAACAAGAGACCCAGTACTTC. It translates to CASSAREQETQYF.

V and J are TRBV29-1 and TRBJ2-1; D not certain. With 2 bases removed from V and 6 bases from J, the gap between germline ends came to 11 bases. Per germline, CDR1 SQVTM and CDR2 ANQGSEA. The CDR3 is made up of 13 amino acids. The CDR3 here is CSVERPNSNEQFF. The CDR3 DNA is TGCAGCGTTGAACGCCCCAACAGCAATGAGCAGTTCTTC.

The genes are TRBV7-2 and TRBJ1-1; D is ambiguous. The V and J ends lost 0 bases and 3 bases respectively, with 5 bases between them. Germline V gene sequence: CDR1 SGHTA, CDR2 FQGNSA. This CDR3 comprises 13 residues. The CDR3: CASSLAADTEAFF. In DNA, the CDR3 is TGTGCCAGCAGCTTAGCAGCTGACACTGAAGCTTTCTTT.

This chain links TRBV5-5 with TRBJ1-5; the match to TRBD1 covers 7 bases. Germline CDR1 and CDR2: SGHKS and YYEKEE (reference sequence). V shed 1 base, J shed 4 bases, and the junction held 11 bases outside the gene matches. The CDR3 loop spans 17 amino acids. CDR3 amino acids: CASSLKSGRGPNQPQHF. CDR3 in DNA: TGTGCCAGCAGCTTGAAGTCAGGAAGGGGGCCGAATCAGCCCCAGCATTTT. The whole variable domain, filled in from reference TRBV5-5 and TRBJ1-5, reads DAGVTQSPTHLIKTRGQQVTLRCSPISGHKSVSWYQQVLGQGPQFIFQYYEKEERGRGNFPDRFSARQFPNYSSELNVNALLLGDSALYLCASSLKSGRGPNQPQHFGDGTRLSIL.

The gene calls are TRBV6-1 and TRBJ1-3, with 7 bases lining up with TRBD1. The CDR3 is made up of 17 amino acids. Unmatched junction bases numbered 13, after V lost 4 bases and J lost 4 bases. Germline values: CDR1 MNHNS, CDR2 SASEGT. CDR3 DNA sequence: TGTGCCAGCAGTGGAACCCGGGACAGATGCTGCGGAAACACCATATATTTT. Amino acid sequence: CASSGTRDRCCGNTIYF.

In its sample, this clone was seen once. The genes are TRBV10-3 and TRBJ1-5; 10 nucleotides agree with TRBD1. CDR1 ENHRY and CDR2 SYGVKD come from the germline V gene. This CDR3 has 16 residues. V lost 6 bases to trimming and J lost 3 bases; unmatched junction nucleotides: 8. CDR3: CAISPGQGRDNQPQHF. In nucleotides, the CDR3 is TGTGCCATCAGCCCGGGACAGGGGAGAGACAATCAGCCCCAGCATTTT.

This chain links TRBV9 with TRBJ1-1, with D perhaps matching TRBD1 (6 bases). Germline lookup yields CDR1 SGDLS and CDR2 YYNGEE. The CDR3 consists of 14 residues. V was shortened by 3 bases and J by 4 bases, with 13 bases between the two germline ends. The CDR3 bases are TGTGCCAGCAGCGGAAAGGACAGCCCCACTGAAGCTTTCTTT. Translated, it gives CASSGKDSPTEAFF.

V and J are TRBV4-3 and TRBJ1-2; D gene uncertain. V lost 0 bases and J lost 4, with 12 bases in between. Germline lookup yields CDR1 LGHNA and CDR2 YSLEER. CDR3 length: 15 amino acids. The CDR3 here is CASSQDVTVPYGYTF. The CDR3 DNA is TGCGCCAGCAGCCAAGATGTAACAGTTCCCTATGGCTACACCTTC.